Sequencing of this T cell receptor (beta chain) was carried out in a study of T cells in Graves' hyperthyroidism and ophthalmopathy (dated by TCRdb to about 2019). Turning to the overall study: Peripheral blood was collected at initial diagnosis, before any treatment. TCR V-J signatures able to tell the groups apart were searched for in a discovery cohort of 90 to 100 patients, of whom more than 40 had Graves' ophthalmopathy and around 56 had stable Graves' hyperthyroidism. Whether ophthalmopathy could be predicted prospectively was tested in an independent validation cohort made up of 18 hyperthyroidism patients plus 17 patients who later progressed to ophthalmopathy. The 95 to 100 discovery patients were divided at random into training and test sets in a 7:3 ratio. The study also compared thyroid tissue and blood T-cell repertoires from more than 5 Graves' hyperthyroidism patients. Once sampling was done, hyperthyroidism patients were given methimazole at a starting dose of 30 mg daily, whereas ophthalmopathy patients were given high-dose intravenous methylprednisolone. TCR Vbeta CDR3 sequencing of some 140 peripheral blood samples (over 40 ophthalmopathy, under 80 hyperthyroidism and roughly 17 progressor patients) is reported in the paper.

TCR beta CDR3 regions were amplified from RNA transcripts. For the first round of RT-PCR on the TCR CDR3, the HTBI primer set was used together with the Qiagen OneStep RT-PCR kit. A second multiplex PCR round built the libraries, followed by size selection and purification. The libraries were sequenced on an Illumina HiSeq2000 using paired-end 100 bp reads. In the authors' own workflow: SOAPnuke was used to process the raw data, with reads discarded if the reads contained adapters or uncalled bases, had a mean Phred below 15, or lacked an exact constant-primer or identifier match. High-quality paired reads were merged using COPE v1.2.5, and each unique nucleotide sequence was defined as a clonotype. Clonotypes were aligned to IMGT TRBV, TRBD and TRBJ reference segments using MiTCR v1.1. The analysis was restricted to V-J combinations with a frequency above 0.0001, which together covered about 99% of the repertoires. A TCS score was defined as the ratio between F50 (clonal expansion) and ExV (chaos), using BLOSUM62-based TCRdist between CDR3 peptides within each V-J. Welch's t-statistics and random forest reduced around 550 V-J features to roughly 13, which were used in a naive Bayes classifier (R e1071). The Morisita-Horn index was used to measure how similar the thyroid and blood repertoires were. Using fastp trimming at Q25 and MiXCR clonotype assembly, TCRdb reanalyzed the public sequencing data and kept in-frame beta chains. Each entry is one CDR3 protein sequence, shown with its most common DNA and genes. The V and J calls shown here were made by TCRdb, not taken from the authors' results. In all, the sample holds 640,000 or so distinct CDR3 sequences, and roughly 14% of those were seen once. Roughly 4.5% of the sample is held by the ten biggest clonotypes.

Ophthalmopathy patients had moderately to severely active disease, Clinical Activity Score of at least 3, NOSPECS grade of at least 4, and duration under 3 months. The study excluded patients with uncontrolled infections, other autoimmune diseases, pregnancy or lactation. Clinical symptoms, serum thyroxine and TRAb, thyroid ultrasound, and orbital computed tomography formed the basis for the diagnoses. PBMCs were separated from about 10 ml of fresh peripheral blood using Ficoll-Paque density gradient centrifugation. Total RNA was extracted with Trizol reagent, and quality was checked on an Agilent 2100 Bioanalyzer. The study at large found these results: Ophthalmopathy was separated from stable hyperthyroidism by a 13 V-J signature model, with approximately 86% sensitivity and about 81% specificity obtained in cross-validation and 80%/75% obtained in testing. In validation, the model predicted progression to ophthalmopathy with approximately 71% sensitivity and approximately 74% specificity, a median of 6.5 months before onset. No statistical method was used to set the sample size in advance, and investigators knew the group allocation. Blood samples also contained most of the expanded thyroid clonotypes (frequency above 0.001), which suggests that blood repertoires may reflect thyroid immune responses.

This clonotype was counted ten times or more. This receptor's antigen is unknown. Base qualities are missing; no much larger clone stands one base away. A distance of 15 bases separates the germline ends of V and J, which lose 5 bases and 7 bases respectively. The CDR3, cysteine through phenylalanine, is 14 amino acids long. Just the 42-base CDR3 DNA is kept, in frame starting at base 1. CDR1 and CDR2, looked up from the germline V gene, are MDHEN and SYDVKM. Sequencing used blood. The chain is encoded by TRBV28 joined to TRBJ1-5, with TRBD1 tentatively as D gene (6 bases match). The clonotype originates from a woman between 40 and 55 years old with Graves' ophthalmopathy. In nucleotide form, the sequence is TGTGCCAGCAGTCTCGGACAGATTCACCAGCCCCAGCATTTT. Translated, it gives CASSLGQIHQPQHF.